The 30 T cell receptor beta chains given below trace back to one sample, sequenced in a study of CD8+CD57+ T cells in acquired aplastic anemia. TCR beta VDJ and CDR3 profiles were obtained from a genomic DNA template. TCRdb re-derived calls from the reads in MiXCR, one entry per CDR3 protein. The top ten hold approximately 42% of the sample, which has about 260,000 distinct CDR3 sequences, approximately 79% seen once. Before being chosen for sequencing, patients had shown CD8+CD57+ cell expansion by flow cytometry. What was sequenced was sorted CD4+, CD8+, or CD8+CD57+ T cells (not recorded which) from PBMCs. Every receptor here comes from a human donor with aplastic anemia.

This clonotype was seen a single time. A read error may produce the germline difference seen at one junction end. V and J are TRBV5-4 and TRBJ1-6; D uncertain. The CDR3 loop spans 14 amino acids. From germline, CDR1 is SGHNT and CDR2 YYREEE (reference sequence). In nucleotides, the CDR3 is TGCGCCAGCAGCCAAGGCCTTGCCAATTCACCCCTCCACTTT. Translating it yields CASSQGLANSPLHF.

The gene calls are TRBV7-3 and TRBJ1-1; D is unresolved. V was pared by 5 bases and J by 0 bases, with 25 bases between. The CDR3 loop spans 19 amino acids. Germline V gene sequence: CDR1 SGHTA, CDR2 FQGTGA. The CDR3 loop reads CASSPLAGGPTPLNTEAFF. CDR3 DNA sequence: TGTGCCAGCAGCCCCTTAGCGGGAGGGCCAACGCCGTTGAACACTGAAGCTTTCTTT. The full variable domain, in which reference TRBV7-3 and TRBJ1-1 provide the parts outside the CDR3, is GAGVSQTPSNKVTEKGKYVELRCDPISGHTALYWYRQSLGQGPEFLIYFQGTGAADDSGLPNDRFFAVRPEGSVSTLKIQRTERGDSAVYLCASSPLAGGPTPLNTEAFFGQGTRLTVV.

The CDR3 here is CASSSPSNTNNEQFF. The CDR3 nucleotides read TGTGCCAGCAGTTCCCCTAGCAATACAAACAATGAGCAGTTCTTC. V usage is TRBV11-1 and J usage is TRBJ2-1, with D possibly matching TRBD2 (5 bases). The CDR3 covers 15 residues. CDR1 is SGHAT, CDR2 FQDESV, per germline (reference sequence). The ends were cut back, 6 bases at V and 5 bases at J, with 17 bases in the middle.

The CDR3, as DNA: TGTGCCAGCAGGGCCCAAAATGAAAAACTGTTTTTT. Amino acids: CASRAQNEKLFF. The chain couples TRBV2 to TRBJ1-4, with D unclear. The germline V and J ends were trimmed by 6 bases and 5 bases, with 7 bases remaining between them. Germline V gene data show CDR1 as SNHLY and CDR2 as FYNNEI. This CDR3 has 12 amino acids.

This chain uses TRBV9 with TRBJ1-6; D unresolved. Trimming removed 3 bases from V and 0 bases from J, with 10 bases in between. The germline V gene has CDR1 SGDLS and CDR2 YYNGEE. The CDR3 runs to 16 residues. In DNA form, the CDR3 reads TGTGCCAGCAGCGGCGCACGGAGCTCCTATAATTCACCCCTCCACTTT. This gives the protein CASSGARSSYNSPLHF.

This clonotype was counted only a few times. An end of the junction does not agree with germline; a read error may underlie this. The chain has TRBV19 and TRBJ2-2; 7 bases map to TRBD2. Per the germline V gene, CDR1 is LNHDA and CDR2 is SQIVND (reference sequence). The CDR3 loop spans 14 amino acids. The CDR3 sequence: CASSGTINTGELFF. The CDR3 nucleotides are TGTGCCAGCAGCGGGACTATTAACACCGGGGAGCTATTTTTT.

A word on this clonotype: Germline and junction disagree at one end, which may indicate a read error. The V and J genes are TRBV2 and TRBJ1-5; D gene unclear. Germline CDR1 and CDR2: SNHLY and FYNNEI. The CDR3 spans 13 residues. DNA of the CDR3: TGCGCCAGCAGGCATGGAGGCACTCAGACCCAGCATTTT. It yields the protein CASRHGGTQTQHF.

Note on this clonotype: The DNA is left out, because the CDR3 cannot be placed on it with certainty; the CDR3 is given as TCRdb lists it. The chain joins TRBV7-9 to TRBJ1-2; the table calls TRBD1, which could not be checked here. Inclusive of both ends, the CDR3 amounts to 16 amino acids. CDR1 is SEHNR, CDR2 FQNEAQ, per germline (reference sequence). CDR3: CASSLDRVEQYFGYTF.

The rearrangement joins TRBV9 to TRBJ2-7; 7 nucleotides line up with TRBD2. CDR3 size: 14 residues. CDR1 is SGDLS, CDR2 YYNGEE, per germline. The CDR3 DNA sequence: TGTACCAGCAGCTCGGGCGGGGGAGCCTACGAGCAGTACGTC. Translating gives CTSSSGGGAYEQYV.

The J gene is TRBJ1-2, the V gene TRBV14; D not certain. The germline V and J ends were trimmed by 4 bases and 3 bases, with 9 bases remaining between them. The CDR3 totals 13 residues. Germline assignment: CDR1 SGHDN and CDR2 FVKESK. CDR3 in amino acids: CASSRSSDYGYTF. DNA for the CDR3: TGTGCCAGCAGCCGCTCCAGCGACTATGGCTACACCTTC. Complete variable domain (other parts from reference TRBV14 and TRBJ1-2): EAGVTQFPSHSVIEKGQTVTLRCDPISGHDNLYWYRRVMGKEIKFLLHFVKESKQDESGMPNNRFLAERTGGTYSTLKVQPAELEDSGVYFCASSRSSDYGYTFGSGTRLTVV.

This clonotype appeared a few times. The rearrangement links TRBV10-3 to TRBJ1-1; D uncertain. The germline V gene encodes CDR1 ENHRY and CDR2 SYGVKD. With 4 bases removed from V and 0 bases from J, the gap between germline ends came to 15 bases. There are 16 residues in the CDR3. CDR3 residues: CAISVDAPQLNTEAFF. The CDR3 coding sequence is TGTGCCATCAGTGTAGATGCACCCCAACTGAACACTGAAGCTTTCTTT.

The chain has TRBV11-1 and TRBJ2-1; 7 bases agree with TRBD2. Germline assignment: CDR1 SGHAT and CDR2 FQDESV (reference sequence). The CDR3 contains 16 residues. With V trimmed by 5 bases and J by 8 bases, 15 bases remained unmatched. The CDR3 sequence: CASSRTGNGGSDEQFF. The DNA for the CDR3 is TGTGCCAGCAGCCGTACGGGGAACGGGGGGAGCGATGAGCAGTTCTTC.

This clonotype was seen more than once but under ten times. Possible read error: a much larger clone is one base away. The rearrangement joins TRBV7-3 to TRBJ1-2, with unresolved D. The length of the CDR3 is 13 residues. V was cut by 7 bases and J by 4 bases, with 13 bases left in between. In germline, CDR1 is SGHTA, CDR2 FQGTGA. The CDR3 region has the DNA TGTGCCAGCAATCCGGGGAGGGCCTATGGCTACACCTTC. It specifies CASNPGRAYGYTF. Using reference TRBV7-3 and TRBJ1-2 for the parts outside the CDR3, the full variable domain is GAGVSQTPSNKVTEKGKYVELRCDPISGHTALYWYRQSLGQGPEFLIYFQGTGAADDSGLPNDRFFAVRPEGSVSTLKIQRTERGDSAVYLCASNPGRAYGYTFGSGTRLTVV.

The chain is built from TRBV15 and TRBJ2-7, with D unresolved. CDR3 length equals 14 residues. Per the germline V gene, CDR1 is LNHNV and CDR2 is YYDKDF (reference sequence). V lost 1 base and J 5 bases, leaving 12 bases between the germline ends. The chain's CDR3 is CATSRGSLKDEQYF. In nucleotides, the CDR3 is TGTGCCACCAGCAGAGGCAGCCTGAAAGACGAGCAGTACTTC.

V is TRBV7-8 and J is TRBJ1-1; no reliable D call. This CDR3 comprises 15 residues. V was clipped by 1 base and J by 9 bases, with 18 bases between them. CDR1 and CDR2 from the germline V gene are SGHVS and FQNEAQ. The CDR3 DNA reads as TGTGCCAGCAGCTTAGAGGTGACTCCCGACACGCAAGCTTTCTTT. This sequence encodes CASSLEVTPDTQAFF.

In the case of this clonotype: A junction boundary mismatches the germline segment, possibly from a read error. The chain combines TRBV7-9 with TRBJ1-5; no firm D call. CDR3 size: 15 residues. The V gene's germline CDR1 is SEHNR and CDR2 FQNEAQ (reference sequence). The CDR3 region has the DNA TGTGCCACCAGCAGTGAGGCCTATAGCAATCAGCCCCAGCATTTT. It specifies CATSSEAYSNQPQHF.

This clonotype was picked up a small number of times. The chain couples TRBV7-9 to TRBJ2-7; the D gene could be TRBD1 or TRBD2 (7 bases each). V lost 3 bases to trimming and J lost 4 bases, with 25 bases between them. Germline lookup yields CDR1 SEHNR and CDR2 FQNEAQ (reference sequence). The CDR3 totals 18 residues. CDR3 nucleotide sequence: TGTGCCAGCAGCTTTCAAAGAAGCGGGACAGCCGATGAGTACGAGCAGTACGTC. The encoded protein is CASSFQRSGTADEYEQYV.

This chain joins TRBV11-3 and TRBJ1-2, with 7 bases fitting TRBD1. Germline trimming cut 5 bases from V and 3 bases from J; bases unmatched to any gene: 12. CDR3 length: 16 amino acids. CDR1 is SGHNT, CDR2 YENEEA, per germline. CDR3 loop: CASSPQHRGLDYGYTF. The CDR3 nucleotides are TGTGCCAGCAGCCCCCAACACAGGGGCTTGGACTATGGCTACACCTTC. The variable domain in full, with the rest retrieved from reference TRBV11-3 and TRBJ1-2, is EAGVVQSPRYKIIEKKQPVAFWCNPISGHNTLYWYLQNLGQGPELLIRYENEEAVDDSQLPKDRFSAERLKGVDSTLKIQPAELGDSAVYLCASSPQHRGLDYGYTFGSGTRLTVV.

The chain couples TRBV7-9 to TRBJ1-1; TRBD1 is a possible D gene (6 bases). Germline assignment: CDR1 SEHNR and CDR2 FQNEAQ (reference sequence). This CDR3 region has 15 residues. V was clipped by 4 bases and J by 14 bases, with 26 bases between them. For the CDR3, the DNA is TGTGCCAGCAGCTCAGGTACTACCGGGGACAATGAGCAGTTCTTT. Protein sequence: CASSSGTTGDNEQFF. Together with reference TRBV7-9 and TRBJ1-1, the CDR3 gives the full variable domain: DTGVSQNPRHKITKRGQNVTFRCDPISEHNRLYWYRQTLGQGPEFLTYFQNEAQLEKSRLLSDRFSAERPKGSFSTLEIQRTEQGDSAMYLCASSSGTTGDNEQFFGQGTRLTVV.

V gene TRBV7-4 combines with J gene TRBJ2-5; 8 bases line up with TRBD1. Trimming at V came to 11 bases and at J to 5 bases, leaving 4 bases not matched to a gene. From germline, CDR1 is SGHVT and CDR2 SQSDAQ. The CDR3 is 11 amino acids. The CDR3 here is CAGQGDETQYF. As DNA, the CDR3 is TGTGCCGGACAGGGAGACGAGACCCAGTACTTC.

The J gene is TRBJ2-7, the V gene TRBV6-2 or TRBV6-3; 10 bases match TRBD1. With 7 bases clipped from V and 1 base from J, the junction kept 10 bases outside the gene matches. The length of the CDR3 is 16 residues. In germline, CDR1 is MNHEY, CDR2 SVGEGT. CDR3 DNA sequence: TGTGCCAGCAACACACCGGGACAGGGGAGTTCCTACGAGCAGTACGTC. Translation gives CASNTPGQGSSYEQYV.

This clonotype is a singleton in its sample. An end of the junction does not agree with germline; a read error may underlie this. The rearrangement links TRBV7-3 to TRBJ2-5; tentative D call: TRBD2 (7 bases). This CDR3 comprises 15 residues. Germline lookup yields CDR1 SGHTA and CDR2 FQGTGA. The CDR3: CASSFSRGAVVTRYF. The DNA of the CDR3 is TGTGCTAGCAGCTTCAGCCGGGGGGCAGTTGTGACCCGGTACTTC.

The chain carries TRBV7-2 and TRBJ1-5; perhaps TRBD1 as D (5 bases). Germline CDR1 reads SGHTA; CDR2 reads FQGNSA. V was shortened by 5 bases and J by 6 bases, with 17 bases between the two germline ends. The CDR3 is 15 amino acids. The CDR3 region is CASSVGVWETQPQHF. The CDR3 DNA is TGTGCCAGCAGCGTAGGGGTGTGGGAAACTCAGCCCCAGCATTTT.

The chain combines TRBV9 with TRBJ2-1, with a weak D call TRBD2 (5 bases). Germline V lookup: CDR1 SGDLS, CDR2 YYNGEE. Trimming stripped 7 bases from V and 12 bases from J, with 26 bases between. This CDR3 is 15 amino acids long. CDR3 residues: CASGGAGNIQYLQFF. CDR3 coding DNA: TGTGCCAGCGGAGGAGCTGGGAACATTCAGTACTTGCAGTTCTTC.

In the case of this clonotype: The CDR3 end shows no conserved phenylalanine or tryptophan, and so a read error is likely. The DNA is left out, because the CDR3 cannot be placed on it with certainty; the CDR3 is given as TCRdb lists it. CDR3 loop: CASGVGGTDTPPFHS. The genes are TRBV2 and TRBJ1-6; TRBD1, the table's D call, was not compared with the DNA. The CDR3 adds up to 15 amino acids, both ends counted. The germline CDR1 and CDR2 sequences are SNHLY and FYNNEI.

Here the CDR3 DNA reads TGTGCCACCAGAAACGCTAGACAAGCCTACAATGAGCAGTTCTTC. Its protein is CATRNARQAYNEQFF. The V gene is TRBV24-1, the J gene TRBJ2-1; D is ambiguous. The germline gives CDR1 KGHDR, CDR2 SFDVKD. The V end lost 7 bases, the J end lost 2 bases, and 14 bases lay between the germline ends. The CDR3 sequence is 15 residues long.

Comments on this clonotype: A read error may account for a junction end that differs from germline. The chain's CDR3 is CATSGGRDQETQYF. The CDR3 DNA reads TGTGCCACCAGCGGAGGGAGAGATCAAGAGACCCAGTACTTC. V and J are TRBV9 and TRBJ2-5; possibly TRBD2 for D (6 bases). CDR1 SGDLS and CDR2 YYNGEE come from the germline V gene. This CDR3 is built from 14 residues.

Points on this clonotype: The CDR3 does not close with the conserved phenylalanine or tryptophan, likely indicating a read error. The DNA is omitted, as the CDR3 cannot be located on it reliably, and the CDR3 follows TCRdb's listing. V gene TRBV7-3 combines with J gene TRBJ2-3; the table's D call, TRBD2, was not checked against the DNA. The germline V gene encodes CDR1 SGHTA and CDR2 FQGTGA. The CDR3 adds up to 13 amino acids, both ends counted. The CDR3 here is CASSEAGSYTPNV.

The chain couples TRBV15 to TRBJ2-7; D unresolved. V lost 4 bases and J lost 0, with 13 bases in between. Germline-derived CDR1 and CDR2 are LNHNV and YYDKDF (reference sequence). The CDR3 is 15 residues long. The CDR3 spells CATSIRLFGSYEQYF. The CDR3 bases are TGTGCCACCAGCATCCGACTGTTTGGCTCCTACGAGCAGTACTTC.

The chain uses TRBV13 and TRBJ1-1; D not certain. CDR3 length: 11 residues. Germline-derived CDR1 and CDR2 are PRHDT and FYEKMQ (reference sequence). The V gene lost 7 bases and the J gene lost 5 bases, with 8 bases spanning the gap. In DNA, the CDR3 is TGTGCCAGCACGGACGGGACTGAAGCTTTCTTT. As protein: CASTDGTEAFF.